This is a list of T cell receptor beta chains from one sample in a study of T cells in Graves' hyperthyroidism and ophthalmopathy. TCRdb fed the multiplex PCR reads into MiXCR, producing one record per CDR3 protein. The sample records some 720,000 distinct CDR3 sequences, about a sixth being singletons. The sample taken for sequencing was blood. Source of these receptors: a man between 18 and 35 years old with Graves' hyperthyroidism. Each CDR3 is given with its conserved first and last residue. D genes are given only for firm matches. Clone size is stated in some rows and not others, as once, few, many or a class when expanded.

j_gene: TRBJ2-1
v_gene: TRBV7-8
d_gene: .
abundance: many
CDR3aa: CASSPAGSRNSYNEQFF
CDR3nt: TGTGCCAGCAGTCCTGCGGGATCCAGGAACTCCTACAATGAGCAGTTCTTC

j_gene: TRBJ2-7
v_gene: TRBV20-1
d_gene: TRBD1
abundance: .
CDR3aa: CSARVRQGAMVIYGEQYF
CDR3nt: TGCAGTGCTAGAGTTAGACAGGGGGCGATGGTAATTTACGGTGAGCAGTACTTC

j_gene: TRBJ2-3
v_gene: TRBV6-1
d_gene: TRBD2
abundance: many
CDR3aa: CASRLAGSTDTQYF
CDR3nt: TGTGCCAGCAGACTAGCGGGGAGCACAGATACGCAGTATTTT

j_gene: TRBJ1-3
v_gene: TRBV7-9
d_gene: .
abundance: .
CDR3aa: CASSFGSFSGNTIYF
CDR3nt: TGTGCCAGCAGCTTTGGGTCGTTCTCTGGAAACACCATATATTTT

j_gene: TRBJ2-7
v_gene: TRBV7-3
d_gene: .
abundance: few
CDR3aa: CASSLTASSSYEQYF
CDR3nt: TGTGCCAGCAGCTTAACAGCCAGCAGCTCCTACGAGCAGTACTTC

j_gene: TRBJ1-5
v_gene: TRBV19
d_gene: TRBD1
abundance: few
CDR3aa: CASRPRQGNQPQHF
CDR3nt: TGTGCCAGTAGGCCTCGACAGGGGAATCAGCCCCAGCATTTT

j_gene: TRBJ2-3
v_gene: TRBV7-2
d_gene: .
abundance: many
CDR3aa: CASSLASELSTDTQYF
CDR3nt: TGTGCCAGCAGCTTAGCGAGCGAGCTAAGCACAGATACGCAGTATTTT

j_gene: TRBJ2-5
v_gene: TRBV7-9
d_gene: .
abundance: .
CDR3aa: CASSLEWGWTSPKETQYF
CDR3nt: TGTGCCAGCAGCTTAGAGTGGGGTTGGACAAGTCCGAAAGAGACCCAGTACTTC

j_gene: TRBJ1-4
v_gene: TRBV5-1
d_gene: .
abundance: .
CDR3aa: CASSLLGATNEKLFF
CDR3nt: TGCGCCAGCAGCCTCCTGGGGGCGACTAATGAAAAACTGTTTTTT

j_gene: TRBJ1-1
v_gene: TRBV7-9
d_gene: .
abundance: many
CDR3aa: CASSHTTGIEAFF
CDR3nt: TGTGCCAGCAGCCATACGACAGGCATTGAAGCTTTCTTT

j_gene: TRBJ1-1
v_gene: TRBV6-1
d_gene: TRBD1
abundance: .
CDR3aa: CASLRGQGRGNTEAFF
CDR3nt: TGTGCCAGCCTTAGGGGACAGGGAAGAGGGAACACTGAAGCTTTCTTT

j_gene: TRBJ1-5
v_gene: TRBV2
d_gene: .
abundance: many
CDR3aa: CASSEWGSNQPQHF
CDR3nt: TGTGCCAGCAGTGAATGGGGGAGCAATCAGCCCCAGCATTTT

j_gene: TRBJ1-4
v_gene: TRBV7-2
d_gene: .
abundance: many
CDR3aa: CASSSADLRLNEKLFF
CDR3nt: TGTGCCAGCAGCTCAGCGGACTTACGCCTTAATGAAAAACTGTTTTTT

j_gene: TRBJ1-1
v_gene: TRBV30
d_gene: .
abundance: many
CDR3aa: CAWSAGGPNTEAFF
CDR3nt: TGTGCCTGGAGTGCCGGGGGCCCGAACACTGAAGCTTTCTTT

j_gene: TRBJ2-3
v_gene: TRBV9
d_gene: .
abundance: .
CDR3aa: CASGAPDFPDTQYF
CDR3nt: TGTGCCAGCGGCGCCCCCGATTTCCCAGATACGCAGTATTTT

j_gene: TRBJ2-3
v_gene: TRBV5-1
d_gene: .
abundance: many
CDR3aa: CASSYGNTQYF
CDR3nt: TGCGCCAGCAGCTACGGGAATACGCAGTATTTT

j_gene: TRBJ2-7
v_gene: TRBV28
d_gene: .
abundance: many
CDR3aa: CASRQEGYEQYF
CDR3nt: TGTGCCAGCAGACAGGAGGGCTACGAGCAGTACTTC